Shown below are 28 T cell receptor beta chains from a single sample sequenced in a study of monozygotic twins with inflammatory bowel disease. For each CDR3 protein, TCRdb gives one entry from its re-call of the 5' RACE reads, without DNA. The repertoire table contains some 170,000 distinct CDR3 sequences. Sequenced material: blood. These receptors originate from a human donor with ulcerative colitis or Crohn's disease, or a healthy co-twin of an affected twin (not recorded which).

J is TRBJ2-7 and V is TRBV6-1; TCRdb proposes TRBD1, but this gene call is untestable without DNA. The CDR3 is 15 amino acids. Per germline, CDR1 MNHNS and CDR2 SASEGT. The chain's CDR3 is CATVDGTGHSREQYF.

This sequence joins TRBV6-2 or TRBV6-3 and TRBJ2-5; with no DNA, the TCRdb D assignment of TRBD2 cannot be verified. Per the germline V gene, CDR1 is MNHEY and CDR2 is SVGEGT. The CDR3 contains 15 residues. The CDR3 reads CASSLGLAGVVNQYF.

The V and J genes are TRBV7-2 and TRBJ2-1; absent DNA, TCRdb's TRBD2 call cannot be checked. Per the germline V gene, CDR1 is SGHTA and CDR2 is FQGNSA. This CDR3 is 13 amino acids long. CDR3 loop: CASSLMDFNEQFF.

The chain employs TRBV6-5 and TRBJ1-5. The length of the CDR3 is 13 residues. Germline CDR1 MNHEY, CDR2 SVGAGI. The CDR3 reads CASSYSGDQPQHF.

This rearrangement joins TRBV20-1 to TRBJ2-1; TCRdb calls TRBD2, which cannot be checked without DNA. Germline CDR1 is DFQATT and CDR2 is SNEGSKA (reference sequence). CDR3 length equals 17 residues. CDR3 protein: CSARGLAGASSYNEQFF.

J is TRBJ1-5 and V is TRBV7-2; TCRdb returns TRBD1, unconfirmable since there is no DNA. In germline, CDR1 is SGHTA, CDR2 FQGNSA. The CDR3 is made up of 15 amino acids. CDR3 region: CASSLRTGSDQPQHF. Using reference TRBV7-2 and TRBJ1-5 for the parts outside the CDR3, the full variable domain is GAGVSQSPSNKVTEKGKDVELRCDPISGHTALYWYRQSLGQGLEFLIYFQGNSAPDKSGLPSDRFSAERTGGSVSTLTIQRTQQEDSAVYLCASSLRTGSDQPQHFGDGTRLSIL.

The chain employs TRBV7-9 and TRBJ2-1; TCRdb returns TRBD1, unconfirmable since there is no DNA. Germline loops: CDR1 SEHNR, CDR2 FQNEAQ (reference sequence). The CDR3 contains 14 residues. CDR3 protein: CASSPSLPQDAQFF.

V gene TRBV4-1 combines with J gene TRBJ2-2; TCRdb indicates TRBD2, and absent DNA this call remains unverified. The CDR3 is 17 amino acids. The germline V gene encodes CDR1 MGHRA and CDR2 YSYEKL. CDR3: CASRRLASGRATGELFF.

This rearrangement joins TRBV7-3 to TRBJ2-1; TCRdb outputs TRBD2, but without DNA this stays unchecked. The CDR3 has 17 residues. CDR1 and CDR2 (germline): SGHTA, FQGTGA. The CDR3 sequence is CASSPNRLAGGYNEQFF.

The rearrangement uses TRBV5-1 and TRBJ2-5. CDR1 is SGHRS and CDR2 is YFSETQ in the germline V gene. This CDR3 is 14 amino acids long. CDR3: CASSFLTAQETQYF. Supplemented by reference TRBV5-1 and TRBJ2-5, the full variable domain reads KAGVTQTPRYLIKTRGQQVTLSCSPISGHRSVSWYQQTPGQGLQFLFEYFSETQRNKGNFPGRFSGRQFSNSRSEMNVSTLELGDSALYLCASSFLTAQETQYFGPGTRLLVL.

The genes are TRBV5-1 and TRBJ2-1; absent DNA, TCRdb's TRBD2 call cannot be checked. Germline-derived CDR1 and CDR2 are SGHRS and YFSETQ. The CDR3 consists of 13 residues. The CDR3 loop reads CASRLAGINEQFF.

The chain recombines TRBV5-1 with TRBJ2-7; TCRdb names TRBD2, which stays unverified in the absence of DNA. This CDR3 comprises 14 residues. Germline lookup yields CDR1 SGHRS and CDR2 YFSETQ. CDR3 in amino acids: CASRREEGSYEQYF.

V usage is TRBV20-1 and J usage is TRBJ1-3. Germline CDR1 is DFQATT and CDR2 is SNEGSKA (reference sequence). The CDR3 length is 15 residues. CDR3: CSARGEIESGNTIYF.

CDR3 loop: CASRQIEALGEKLFF. J is TRBJ1-4 and V is TRBV19. The CDR3 has 15 residues. The germline CDR1 and CDR2 sequences are LNHDA and SQIVND (reference sequence). The complete variable domain, with remaining parts taken from reference TRBV19 and TRBJ1-4, reads DGGITQSPKYLFRKEGQNVTLSCEQNLNHDAMYWYRQDPGQGLRLIYYSQIVNDFQKGDIAEGYSVSREKKESFPLTVTSAQKNPTAFYLCASRQIEALGEKLFFGSGTQLSVL.

V gene TRBV5-4 combines with J gene TRBJ1-1; without DNA, the TCRdb call of TRBD1 cannot be checked. This CDR3 is 13 amino acids long. Germline-derived CDR1 and CDR2 are SGHNT and YYREEE (reference sequence). CDR3 amino acids: CASSSPDRVEAFF.

The chain uses TRBV5-1 and TRBJ1-5; as DNA is missing, the TRBD1 call by TCRdb cannot be tested. Germline CDR1 and CDR2: SGHRS and YFSETQ. The CDR3 consists of 16 residues. CDR3: CASSINGDVSNQPQHF. The variable domain in full, completed from reference TRBV5-1 and TRBJ1-5, reads KAGVTQTPRYLIKTRGQQVTLSCSPISGHRSVSWYQQTPGQGLQFLFEYFSETQRNKGNFPGRFSGRQFSNSRSEMNVSTLELGDSALYLCASSINGDVSNQPQHFGDGTRLSIL.

V gene TRBV6-1 combines with J gene TRBJ2-3; TCRdb names TRBD2, which stays unverified in the absence of DNA. Germline V gene sequence: CDR1 MNHNS, CDR2 SASEGT. The CDR3 extends over 15 amino acids. CDR3: CASSRGLAGLDTQYF.

The chain employs TRBV7-3 and TRBJ2-2; the D call from TCRdb, TRBD1, cannot be confirmed without DNA. CDR3 size: 16 residues. CDR1 and CDR2 from the germline V gene are SGHTA and FQGTGA. CDR3 protein: CASSLNRQANTGELFF.

V usage is TRBV28 and J usage is TRBJ2-5; there is no DNA to check the TCRdb D call of TRBD1. CDR1 and CDR2 (germline): MDHEN, SYDVKM. This CDR3 comprises 16 residues. CDR3 loop: CASSPPTPAFGETQYF.

The J gene is TRBJ1-3, the V gene TRBV5-6. CDR3 size: 13 residues. Germline V CDR1 and CDR2: SGHDT, YYEEEE. CDR3 in amino acids: CASSLEVSGTIYF.

The J gene is TRBJ1-5, the V gene TRBV7-2; TCRdb designates TRBD1, a call that cannot be tested without DNA. The CDR3 is 16 amino acids. Germline V gene sequence: CDR1 SGHTA, CDR2 FQGNSA. CDR3 residues: CASSLDIAGRGQPQHF. Full variable domain (outside the CDR3, taken from reference TRBV7-2 and TRBJ1-5): GAGVSQSPSNKVTEKGKDVELRCDPISGHTALYWYRQSLGQGLEFLIYFQGNSAPDKSGLPSDRFSAERTGGSVSTLTIQRTQQEDSAVYLCASSLDIAGRGQPQHFGDGTRLSIL.

The rearrangement links TRBV6-5 to TRBJ2-3. Germline CDR1 is MNHEY and CDR2 is SVGAGI. The CDR3 contains 12 residues. This CDR3 is CATQGWTDTQYF.

The CDR3 spells CSAVGYNEQFF. J is TRBJ2-1 and V is TRBV20-1. The CDR3 totals 11 residues. Germline CDR1 is DFQATT and CDR2 is SNEGSKA (reference sequence).

J is TRBJ1-2 and V is TRBV9. Per the germline V gene, CDR1 is SGDLS and CDR2 is YYNGEE. The CDR3 is made up of 14 amino acids. The CDR3 here is CASSVASNSGGYTF.

The chain couples TRBV9 to TRBJ2-1; there is no DNA to check the TCRdb D call of TRBD2. Per germline, CDR1 SGDLS and CDR2 YYNGEE. The CDR3 contains 14 residues. CDR3 region: CASSADSWTHEQFF.

V gene TRBV5-1 combines with J gene TRBJ1-1. Per the germline V gene, CDR1 is SGHRS and CDR2 is YFSETQ. The CDR3 loop spans 13 amino acids. The CDR3 sequence is CASSLSLNTEAFF.

V is TRBV20-1 and J is TRBJ2-5; there is no DNA to check the TCRdb D call of TRBD2. Germline CDR1 DFQATT, CDR2 SNEGSKA (reference sequence). This CDR3 is built from 15 residues. This CDR3 reads CSASGLAWYQETQYF.

J is TRBJ2-3 and V is TRBV19; absent DNA, TCRdb's TRBD1 call cannot be checked. CDR3 size: 15 residues. Per the germline V gene, CDR1 is LNHDA and CDR2 is SQIVND (reference sequence). The CDR3 protein is CASSSTGPSTDTQYF.